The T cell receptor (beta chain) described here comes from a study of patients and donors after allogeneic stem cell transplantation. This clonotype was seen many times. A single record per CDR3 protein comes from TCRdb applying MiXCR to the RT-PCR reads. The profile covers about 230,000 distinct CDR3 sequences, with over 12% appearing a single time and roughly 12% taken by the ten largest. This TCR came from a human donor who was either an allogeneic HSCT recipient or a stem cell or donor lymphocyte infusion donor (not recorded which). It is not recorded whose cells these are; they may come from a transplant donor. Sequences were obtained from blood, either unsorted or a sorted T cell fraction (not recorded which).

In nucleotides, the CDR3 is TGTGCCAGCAGCGTAGGGACTAGTGTTACGGAGACCCAGTACTTC. Protein sequence: CASSVGTSVTETQYF. The chain has TRBV7-3 and TRBJ2-5; TRBD2 agrees at 8 bases. This CDR3 comprises 15 residues. Per germline, CDR1 SGHTA and CDR2 FQGTGA. V was clipped by 5 bases and J by 5 bases; unmatched bases: 10.